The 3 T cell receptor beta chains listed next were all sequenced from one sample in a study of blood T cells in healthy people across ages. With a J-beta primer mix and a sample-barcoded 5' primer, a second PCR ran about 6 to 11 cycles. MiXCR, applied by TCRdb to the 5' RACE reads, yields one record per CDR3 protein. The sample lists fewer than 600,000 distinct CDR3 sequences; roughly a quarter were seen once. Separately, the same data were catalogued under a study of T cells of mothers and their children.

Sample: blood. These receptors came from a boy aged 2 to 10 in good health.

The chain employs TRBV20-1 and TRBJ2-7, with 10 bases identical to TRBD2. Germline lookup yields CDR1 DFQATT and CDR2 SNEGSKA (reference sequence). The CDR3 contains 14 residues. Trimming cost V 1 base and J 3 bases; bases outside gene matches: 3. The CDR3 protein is CSARALAGVYEQYF. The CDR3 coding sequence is TGCAGTGCTAGAGCCCTAGCGGGGGTCTACGAGCAGTACTTC.

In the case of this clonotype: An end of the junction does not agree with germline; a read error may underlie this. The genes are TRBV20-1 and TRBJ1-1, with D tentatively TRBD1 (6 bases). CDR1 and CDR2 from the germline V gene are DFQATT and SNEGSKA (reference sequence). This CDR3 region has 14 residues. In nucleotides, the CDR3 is TGCAGTGCTCGAGACAGGAAGGCCAACACTGAAGCTTTCTTT. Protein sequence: CSARDRKANTEAFF.

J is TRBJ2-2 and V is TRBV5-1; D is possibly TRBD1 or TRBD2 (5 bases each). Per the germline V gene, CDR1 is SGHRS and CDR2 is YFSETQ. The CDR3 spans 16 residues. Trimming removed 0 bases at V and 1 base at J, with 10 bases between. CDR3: CASSLALGENTGELFF. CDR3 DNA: TGCGCCAGCAGCTTGGCCCTGGGGGAGAACACCGGGGAGCTGTTTTTT.